The clone carrying this T cell receptor beta chain was detected only once. The sample belongs to a study of blood T cell repertoires in COVID-19. Trimming shortened V by 6 bases and J by 1 base, and 12 bases separated the two germline ends. Germline CDR1 PRHDT, CDR2 FYEKMQ (reference sequence). The CDR3 totals 14 residues. Libraries were prepared by immunoSEQ multiplex PCR; TCRdb keeps only in-frame clonotypes and omits some of them. The table has 200,000 to 250,000 clones, roughly 84% seen once; the top ten hold 3% to 4.5%. The chain links TRBV13 to TRBJ2-5; D is unclear. Specimen: peripheral blood. This clonotype originated in a woman over 75 with acute or convalescent COVID-19. The CDR3 region has the DNA TGTGCCAGCAGTCCATCGCTAGTCCAAGAGACCCAGTACTTC. This translates into CASSPSLVQETQYF. Supplemented by reference TRBV13 and TRBJ2-5, the full variable domain reads AAGVIQSPRHLIKEKRETATLKCYPIPRHDTVYWYQQGPGQDPQFLISFYEKMQSDKGSIPDRFSAQQFSDYHSELNMSSLELGDSALYFCASSPSLVQETQYFGPGTRLLVL.